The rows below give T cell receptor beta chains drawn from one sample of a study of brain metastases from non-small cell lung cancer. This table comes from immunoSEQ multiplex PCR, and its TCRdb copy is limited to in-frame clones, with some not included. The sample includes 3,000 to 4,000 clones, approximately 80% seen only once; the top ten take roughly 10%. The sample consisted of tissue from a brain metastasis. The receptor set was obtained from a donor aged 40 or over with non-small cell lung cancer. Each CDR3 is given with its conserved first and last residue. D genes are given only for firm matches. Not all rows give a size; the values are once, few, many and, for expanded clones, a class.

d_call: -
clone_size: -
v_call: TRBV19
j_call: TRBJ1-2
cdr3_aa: CASSIDAYYGYTF
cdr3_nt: TGTGCCAGTAGTATAGATGCCTACTATGGCTACACCTTC

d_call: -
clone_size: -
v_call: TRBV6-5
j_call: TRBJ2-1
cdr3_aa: CASKNSDYNEQFF
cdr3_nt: TGTGCCAGCAAGAATAGCGACTACAATGAGCAGTTCTTC

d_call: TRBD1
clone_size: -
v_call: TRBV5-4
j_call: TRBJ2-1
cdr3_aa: CASSLDRGKVDEQFF
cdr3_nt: TGTGCCAGCAGCTTGGACAGGGGGAAAGTGGATGAGCAGTTCTTC

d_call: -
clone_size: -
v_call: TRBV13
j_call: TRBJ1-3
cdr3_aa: CASSLRGAGNTIYF
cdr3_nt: TGTGCCAGCAGCTTAAGAGGGGCTGGAAACACCATATATTTT

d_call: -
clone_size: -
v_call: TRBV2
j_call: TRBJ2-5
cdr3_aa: CASKYGVAETQYF
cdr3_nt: TGTGCCAGCAAATACGGGGTGGCGGAGACCCAGTACTTC

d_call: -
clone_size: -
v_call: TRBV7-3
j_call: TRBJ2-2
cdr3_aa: CVSSSGVGELFF
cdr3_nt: TGTGTCAGCAGCTCGGGGGTCGGGGAGCTGTTTTTT

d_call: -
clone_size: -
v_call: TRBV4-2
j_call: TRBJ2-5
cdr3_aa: CASRGLGGNSGRQETQYF
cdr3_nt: TGTGCCAGCAGGGGATTAGGGGGCAATAGCGGGCGACAAGAGACCCAGTACTTC

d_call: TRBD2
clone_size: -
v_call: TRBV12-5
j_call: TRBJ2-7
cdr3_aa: CARSSRSGGGYEQYF
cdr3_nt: TGTGCTAGGTCCAGTCGATCGGGAGGGGGCTACGAGCAGTACTTC

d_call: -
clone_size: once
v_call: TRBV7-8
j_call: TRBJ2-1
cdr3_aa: CASSLASLLNEQFF
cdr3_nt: TGTGCCAGCAGCTTAGCTTCTCTGCTAAATGAGCAGTTCTTC

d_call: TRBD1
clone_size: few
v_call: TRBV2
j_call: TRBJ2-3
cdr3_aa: CASSSGTGRLDTQYF
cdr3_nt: TGTGCCAGCAGTTCCGGGACAGGGCGTTTAGATACGCAGTATTTT

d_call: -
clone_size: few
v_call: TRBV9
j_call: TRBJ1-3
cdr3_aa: CASSDFGNTIYF
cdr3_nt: TGTGCCAGCAGCGACTTTGGAAACACCATATATTTT